Listed here are 4 T cell receptor beta chains from one sample, sequenced in a study of regulatory T cells in long-lasting Graves disease. The time point: newly diagnosed GD, antithyroid drugs for less than 3 months. After RNA was extracted from PBMCs, the TCR library was made from it. Arm-PCR of CDR3 regions with iRepertoire HTBI primers generated TCR beta libraries. TCRdb reprocessed the multiplex PCR reads with MiXCR, giving one entry per CDR3 protein. The sample holds over 500,000 distinct CDR3 sequences, around 16% seen once. The data also belong to a second study, concerning T cells in Graves' hyperthyroidism and ophthalmopathy.

The sample here was peripheral blood mononuclear cells (PBMCs), taken at new diagnosis, from a patient treated with antithyroid drugs. The receptors stem from a man aged 18-30 years with Graves disease.

This clonotype has at least ten counts. The chain has TRBV6-2 or TRBV6-3 and TRBJ1-2; D is possibly TRBD1 (6 bases). This CDR3 contains 16 residues. Between the trimmed V and J ends, which lost 2 bases and 5 bases, there was a span of 18 bases. Germline assignment: CDR1 MNHEY and CDR2 SVGEGT. The CDR3: CASSYLGDTVRYGYTF. CDR3 sequence (DNA): TGTGCCAGCAGTTACCTAGGGGACACTGTTCGATATGGCTACACCTTC.

This clonotype was counted between two and nine times. The genes are TRBV10-2 and TRBJ1-3; TRBD1 aligns across 10 bases. Trimming cost V 2 bases and J 0 bases; bases outside gene matches: 10. Germline CDR1 WSHSY, CDR2 SAAADI. This CDR3 comprises 19 residues. The CDR3 loop reads CASSEGRDRGGTSGNTIYF. Here the CDR3 DNA reads TGCGCCAGCAGTGAGGGCCGGGACAGGGGAGGAACCTCTGGAAACACCATATATTTT.

This clonotype has a handful of counts. CDR3 nucleotides: TGCGCCAGCTTCCGGGACAGGGAGACCTACGAGCAGTACTTC. Translation: CASFRDRETYEQYF. The chain has TRBV10-1 and TRBJ2-7; 9 nucleotides line up with TRBD1. The J segment lost 2 bases and the V segment lost 8 bases, leaving 7 bases of the junction unmatched. The CDR3 has 14 residues. CDR1 is WNHNN and CDR2 is SYGVQD in the germline V gene (reference sequence).

The V and J genes are TRBV7-9 and TRBJ2-1; 13 bases match TRBD2. The CDR3 totals 19 residues. Germline V gene lookup returns CDR1 SEHNR and CDR2 FQNEAQ (reference sequence). V was clipped by 4 bases and J by 9 bases; unmatched bases: 18. CDR3 DNA sequence: TGTGCCAGCAGCTACGGAACCCCCGGGACTAGCGGGATAAGTGGTGAGCAGTTCTTC. It codes for CASSYGTPGTSGISGEQFF.